This TCR beta chain was profiled in a study of T cell repertoires in cytomegalovirus infection. Overall study context: Well-studied HLA-B-restricted CMV epitopes were used in the study alongside recently identified HLA-C-restricted ones. Public TCR beta signatures indicated both CMV infection and matching HLA type. Findings of the study overall: Carriage of CMV together with the relevant HLA was identifiable through cumulative public TCR beta family frequency.

In regard to this clonotype: Its target is not known.

TCRdb redid the calling of the reads with MiXCR, one entry per CDR3 protein. The sample records about 570,000 distinct CDR3 sequences, approximately 40% being singletons. Trimming removed 4 bases at V and 2 bases at J, with 16 bases between. This CDR3 is built from 15 residues. The germline V gene has CDR1 SGHKS and CDR2 YYEKEE (reference sequence). The sample here was cultured PBMCs, taken from culture after CMV antigen stimulation. This chain uses TRBV5-5 with TRBJ2-7; possibly TRBD1 for D (6 bases). The receptor was isolated from a human donor in good health (CMV status not recorded). Some clones in this sample may be carry-over from other donors' samples. The CDR3 DNA is TGTGCCAGCAGCAGAACCCCAGGGGCCCCCTACGAGCAGTACTTC. Translating gives CASSRTPGAPYEQYF.